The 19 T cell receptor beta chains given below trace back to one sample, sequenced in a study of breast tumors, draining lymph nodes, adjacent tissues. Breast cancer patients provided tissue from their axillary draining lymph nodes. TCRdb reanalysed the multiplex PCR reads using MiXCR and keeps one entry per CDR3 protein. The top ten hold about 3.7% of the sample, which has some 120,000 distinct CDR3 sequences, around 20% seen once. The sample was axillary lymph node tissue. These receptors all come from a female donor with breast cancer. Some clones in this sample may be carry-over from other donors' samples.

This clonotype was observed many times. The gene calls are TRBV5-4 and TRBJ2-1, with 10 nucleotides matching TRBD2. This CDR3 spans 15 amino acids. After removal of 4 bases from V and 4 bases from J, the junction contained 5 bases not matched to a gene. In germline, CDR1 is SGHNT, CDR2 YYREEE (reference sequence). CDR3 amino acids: CASSRLAGGYNEQFF. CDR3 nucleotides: TGTGCCAGCAGCAGACTAGCGGGTGGGTACAATGAGCAGTTCTTC. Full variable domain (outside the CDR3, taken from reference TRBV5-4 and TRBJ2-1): ETGVTQSPTHLIKTRGQQVTLRCSSQSGHNTVSWYQQALGQGPQFIFQYYREEENGRGNFPPRFSGLQFPNYSSELNVNALELDDSALYLCASSRLAGGYNEQFFGPGTRLTVL.

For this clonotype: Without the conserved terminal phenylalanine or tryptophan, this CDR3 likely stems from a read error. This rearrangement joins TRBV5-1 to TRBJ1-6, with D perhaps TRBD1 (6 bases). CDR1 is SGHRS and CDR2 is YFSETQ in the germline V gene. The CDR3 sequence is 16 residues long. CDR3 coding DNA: TGCGCCAGCAGCTTCGAGGGGGACTCCTATAATTCGCCCCTCCACCTT. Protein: CASSFEGDSYNSPLHL.

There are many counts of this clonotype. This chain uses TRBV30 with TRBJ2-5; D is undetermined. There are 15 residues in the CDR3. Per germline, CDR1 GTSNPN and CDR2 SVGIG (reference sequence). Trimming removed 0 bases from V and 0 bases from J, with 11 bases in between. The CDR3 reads CAWSVGFGYQETQYF. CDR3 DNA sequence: TGTGCCTGGAGTGTGGGGTTCGGATACCAAGAGACCCAGTACTTC.

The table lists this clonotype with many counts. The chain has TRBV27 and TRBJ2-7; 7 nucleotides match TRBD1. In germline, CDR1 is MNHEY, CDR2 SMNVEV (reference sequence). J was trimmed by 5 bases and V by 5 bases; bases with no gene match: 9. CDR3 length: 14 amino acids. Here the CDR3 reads CASSPDRARNEQYF. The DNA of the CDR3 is TGTGCCAGCAGTCCAGACAGGGCAAGGAACGAGCAGTACTTC.

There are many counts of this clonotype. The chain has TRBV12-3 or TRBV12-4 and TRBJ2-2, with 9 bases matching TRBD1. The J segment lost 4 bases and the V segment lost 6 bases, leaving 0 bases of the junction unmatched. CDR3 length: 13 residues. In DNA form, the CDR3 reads TGTGCCAGCAGACAGGGGGCCACCGGGGAGCTGTTTTTT. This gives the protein CASRQGATGELFF.

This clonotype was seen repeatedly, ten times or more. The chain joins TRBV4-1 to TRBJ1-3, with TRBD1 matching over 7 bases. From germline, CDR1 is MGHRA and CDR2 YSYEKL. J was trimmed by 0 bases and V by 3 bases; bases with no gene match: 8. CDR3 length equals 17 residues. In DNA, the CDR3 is TGCGCCAGCAGCCAGGGTACAGGGGCCTCCTCTGGAAACACCATATATTTT. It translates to CASSQGTGASSGNTIYF.

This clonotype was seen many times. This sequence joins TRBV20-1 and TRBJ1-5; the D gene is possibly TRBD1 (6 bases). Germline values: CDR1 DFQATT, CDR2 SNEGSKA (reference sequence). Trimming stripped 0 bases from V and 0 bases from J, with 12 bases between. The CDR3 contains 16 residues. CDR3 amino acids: CSARDPGTHSNQPQHF. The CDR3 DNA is TGCAGTGCTAGAGATCCGGGGACACATAGCAATCAGCCCCAGCATTTT.

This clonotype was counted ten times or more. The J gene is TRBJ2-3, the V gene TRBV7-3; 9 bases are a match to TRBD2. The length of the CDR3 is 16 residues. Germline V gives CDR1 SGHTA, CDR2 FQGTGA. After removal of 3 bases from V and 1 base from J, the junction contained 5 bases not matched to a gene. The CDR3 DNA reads TGTGCCAGCAGCTTCGGCAGCGGGGGGCGCACAGATACGCAGTATTTT. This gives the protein CASSFGSGGRTDTQYF.

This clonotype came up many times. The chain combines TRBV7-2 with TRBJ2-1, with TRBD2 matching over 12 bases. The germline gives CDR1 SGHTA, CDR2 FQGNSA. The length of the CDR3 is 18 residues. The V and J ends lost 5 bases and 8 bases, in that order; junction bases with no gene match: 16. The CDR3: CASSLGGPSGRASHEQFF. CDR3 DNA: TGTGCCAGCAGCCTTGGGGGTCCTAGCGGGAGGGCTTCGCATGAGCAGTTCTTC. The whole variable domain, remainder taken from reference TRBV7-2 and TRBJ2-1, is GAGVSQSPSNKVTEKGKDVELRCDPISGHTALYWYRQSLGQGLEFLIYFQGNSAPDKSGLPSDRFSAERTGGSVSTLTIQRTQQEDSAVYLCASSLGGPSGRASHEQFFGPGTRLTVL.

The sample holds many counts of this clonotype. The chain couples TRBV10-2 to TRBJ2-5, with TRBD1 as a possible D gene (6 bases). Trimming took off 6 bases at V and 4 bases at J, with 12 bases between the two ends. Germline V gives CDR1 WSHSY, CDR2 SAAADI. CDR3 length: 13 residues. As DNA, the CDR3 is TGCGCCAGCAGGGACAGTTTTTCAGAGACCCAGTACTTC. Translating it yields CASRDSFSETQYF.

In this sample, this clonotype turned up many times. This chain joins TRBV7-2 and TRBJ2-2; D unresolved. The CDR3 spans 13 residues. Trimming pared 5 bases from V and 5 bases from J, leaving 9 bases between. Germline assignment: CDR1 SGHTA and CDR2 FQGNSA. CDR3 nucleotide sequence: TGTGCCAGCAGCGGCCAGAGGACCGGGGAGCTGTTTTTT. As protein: CASSGQRTGELFF.

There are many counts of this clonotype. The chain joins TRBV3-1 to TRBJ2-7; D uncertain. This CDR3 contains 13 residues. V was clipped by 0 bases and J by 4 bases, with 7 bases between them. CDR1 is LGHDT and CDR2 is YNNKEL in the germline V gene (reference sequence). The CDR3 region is CASSQEAVYEQYF. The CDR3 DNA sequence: TGTGCCAGCAGCCAAGAGGCAGTATACGAGCAGTACTTC.

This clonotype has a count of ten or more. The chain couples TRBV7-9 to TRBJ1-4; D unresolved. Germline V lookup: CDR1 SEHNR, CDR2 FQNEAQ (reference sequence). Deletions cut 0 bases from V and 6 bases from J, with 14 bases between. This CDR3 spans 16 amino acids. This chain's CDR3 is CASSLAVDRGDEKLFF. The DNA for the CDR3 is TGTGCCAGCAGCTTAGCGGTGGACCGGGGTGATGAAAAACTGTTTTTT.

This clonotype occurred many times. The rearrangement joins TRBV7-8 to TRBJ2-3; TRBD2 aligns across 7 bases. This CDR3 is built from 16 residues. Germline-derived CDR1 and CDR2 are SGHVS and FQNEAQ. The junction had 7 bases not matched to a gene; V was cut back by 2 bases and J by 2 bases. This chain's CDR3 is CASSLLEAGYTDTQYF. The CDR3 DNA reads TGTGCCAGCAGCTTATTGGAAGCGGGATACACAGATACGCAGTATTTT.

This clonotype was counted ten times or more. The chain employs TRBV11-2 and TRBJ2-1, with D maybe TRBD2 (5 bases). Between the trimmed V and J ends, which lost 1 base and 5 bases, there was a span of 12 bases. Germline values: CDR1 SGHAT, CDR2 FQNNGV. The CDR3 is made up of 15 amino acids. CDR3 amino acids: CASSLGQLADNEQFF. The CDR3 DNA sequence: TGTGCCAGCAGCTTAGGTCAGCTAGCCGACAATGAGCAGTTCTTC.

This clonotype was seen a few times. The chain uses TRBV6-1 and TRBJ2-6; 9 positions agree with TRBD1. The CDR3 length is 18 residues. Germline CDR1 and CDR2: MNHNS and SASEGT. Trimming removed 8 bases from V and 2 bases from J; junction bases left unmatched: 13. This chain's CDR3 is CASSPSGTGYPGANVLTF. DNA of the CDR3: TGTGCCAGCTCACCTTCCGGGACAGGGTATCCTGGGGCCAACGTCCTGACTTTC.

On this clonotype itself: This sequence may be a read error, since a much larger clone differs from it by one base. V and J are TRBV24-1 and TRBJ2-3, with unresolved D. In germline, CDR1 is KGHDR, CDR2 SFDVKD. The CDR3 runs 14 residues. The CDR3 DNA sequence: TGTACCACCCAAGAGCCCACAGGCACAGATACGCAGTATTTT. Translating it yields CTTQEPTGTDTQYF.

The CDR3 nucleotides are TGTGCCAGCAGTGGGGCAACCACCGGGGAGCTGTTTTTT. Translated, it gives CASSGATTGELFF. This chain joins TRBV6-1 and TRBJ2-2; no firm D call. Germline V gene lookup returns CDR1 MNHNS and CDR2 SASEGT. Deletions cut 4 bases from V and 4 bases from J, with 7 bases between. This CDR3 has 13 residues.

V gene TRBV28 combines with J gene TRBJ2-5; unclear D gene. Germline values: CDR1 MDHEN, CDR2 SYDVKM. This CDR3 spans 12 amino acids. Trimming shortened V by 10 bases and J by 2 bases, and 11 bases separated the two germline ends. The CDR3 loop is CATGLWQETQYF. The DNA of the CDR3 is TGTGCCACCGGGCTTTGGCAAGAGACCCAGTACTTC. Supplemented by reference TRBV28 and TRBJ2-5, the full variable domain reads DVKVTQSSRYLVKRTGEKVFLECVQDMDHENMFWYRQDPGLGLRLIYFSYDVKMKEKGDIPEGYSVSREKKERFSLILESASTNQTSMYLCATGLWQETQYFGPGTRLLVL.